This passage covers 16 T cell receptor beta chains from one sample sequenced in a study of vaccination effects on CD4 cells after COVID-19. Antigen-specific CD4+ T cells were expanded (with viral peptide pools) by the ViraFEST assay ahead of sequencing. Cultured cells yielded isolated CD4+ T cells after nine to ten days. Nucleocapsid antibodies were negative in the vaccine recipients, who had never had SARS-CoV-2 infection. Antigen specificity for these receptors is unknown. Libraries were prepared by immunoSEQ multiplex PCR; TCRdb keeps only in-frame clonotypes and omits some of them. The repertoire has approximately 70,000 clones, 65% to 75% of them found once; the top ten carry 2.5% to 3%. The specimen was CD4+ T cells from PBMCs cultured with HCoV-NL63 spike peptides, collected before COVID-19 vaccination. Receptors were obtained from a human donor who received a COVID-19 vaccine.

The chain carries TRBV28 and TRBJ1-1; the D gene is possibly TRBD1 (5 bases). Trimming pared 5 bases from V and 3 bases from J, leaving 16 bases between. The germline gives CDR1 MDHEN, CDR2 SYDVKM. The CDR3 is 15 residues long. The chain's CDR3 is CASSPTRGWDTEAFF. DNA for the CDR3: TGTGCCAGCAGTCCAACAAGGGGCTGGGACACTGAAGCTTTCTTT. Supplemented by reference TRBV28 and TRBJ1-1, the full variable domain reads DVKVTQSSRYLVKRTGEKVFLECVQDMDHENMFWYRQDPGLGLRLIYFSYDVKMKEKGDIPEGYSVSREKKERFSLILESASTNQTSMYLCASSPTRGWDTEAFFGQGTRLTVV.

This chain joins TRBV24-1 and TRBJ2-3; 8 bases are shared with TRBD2. V lost 6 bases and J lost 2; bases outside the gene matches: 6. The germline V gene encodes CDR1 KGHDR and CDR2 SFDVKD. The CDR3 extends over 15 amino acids. The CDR3 region is CATSMAGGNTDTQYF. The CDR3 coding sequence is TGTGCCACCAGTATGGCGGGGGGAAACACAGATACGCAGTATTTT.

This clone occurred a few times. The gene calls are TRBV6-2 or TRBV6-3 and TRBJ1-3; D gene uncertain. V was pared by 6 bases and J by 1 base, with 16 bases between. The CDR3 has 16 residues. CDR1 and CDR2 from the germline V gene are MNHEY and SVGEGT. Written as DNA, the CDR3 is TGTGCCAGCAGCTCTGAGGAGGGAAGATCTGGAAACACCATATATTTT. Translation gives CASSSEEGRSGNTIYF.

The chain joins TRBV28 to TRBJ1-3, with D hard to call. The CDR3 is made up of 13 amino acids. Trimming stripped 3 bases from V and 2 bases from J, with 5 bases between. The V gene's germline CDR1 is MDHEN and CDR2 SYDVKM. This CDR3 reads CASSLTTGNTIYF. CDR3 nucleotide sequence: TGTGCCAGCAGTTTGACAACTGGAAACACCATATATTTT.

The chain recombines TRBV2 with TRBJ1-2, with a tentative D call TRBD1 (6 bases). CDR3 length: 13 residues. V lost 2 bases and J 7 bases, leaving 11 bases between the germline ends. The germline CDR1 and CDR2 sequences are SNHLY and FYNNEI. CDR3 sequence reads: CASSEHSRGGYTF. As DNA, the CDR3 is TGTGCCAGCAGTGAACACTCCAGGGGTGGCTACACCTTC. Variable domain in full (rest from reference TRBV2 and TRBJ1-2): EPEVTQTPSHQVTQMGQEVILRCVPISNHLYFYWYRQILGQKVEFLVSFYNNEISEKSEIFDDQFSVERPDGSNFTLKIRSTKLEDSAMYFCASSEHSRGGYTFGSGTRLTVV.

The chain couples TRBV2 to TRBJ2-5, with TRBD2 identical over 7 bases. The CDR3 extends over 13 amino acids. Germline V gene lookup returns CDR1 SNHLY and CDR2 FYNNEI. V shed 5 bases, J shed 4 bases, and the junction held 4 bases outside the gene matches. CDR3 nucleotides: TGTGCCAGCAGTTGGACTAGTTTAGAGACCCAGTACTTC. Its translation is CASSWTSLETQYF.

This chain connects TRBV19 to TRBJ1-2; possible D gene TRBD1, 6 bases. Trimming took 7 bases from V and 3 from J, leaving 9 bases between them. Germline CDR1 reads LNHDA; CDR2 reads SQIVND (reference sequence). The length of the CDR3 is 12 residues. The CDR3 bases are TGTGCCAGTACGGGGGGCGACTATGGCTACACCTTC. Its translation: CASTGGDYGYTF.

This clone was detected only once. The chain combines TRBV9 with TRBJ1-3; unclear D gene. The CDR3 is 16 amino acids. Germline V gives CDR1 SGDLS, CDR2 YYNGEE. The V and J ends lost 4 bases and 4 bases respectively, with 18 bases between them. The CDR3 DNA sequence: TGTGCCAGCAGCCTCGGCGGACGCTTGGAGGGAAACACCATATATTTT. This translates into CASSLGGRLEGNTIYF. Full variable domain (outside the CDR3, taken from reference TRBV9 and TRBJ1-3): DSGVTQTPKHLITATGQRVTLRCSPRSGDLSVYWYQQSLDQGLQFLIQYYNGEERAKGNILERFSAQQFPDLHSELNLSSLELGDSALYFCASSLGGRLEGNTIYFGEGSWLTVV.

This clone was found a few times. The chain has TRBV15 and TRBJ2-1, with 9 bases fitting TRBD1. CDR3 length: 17 residues. The trim removed 2 bases at V and 10 bases at J, leaving 15 bases unmatched. CDR1 and CDR2 (germline): LNHNV, YYDKDF (reference sequence). CDR3 sequence (DNA): TGTGCCACCAGCAGATTACCAACGGGACAGGGAGTCTCCGAGCAGTTCTTC. Encoded protein: CATSRLPTGQGVSEQFF.

The rearrangement uses TRBV15 and TRBJ2-7; perhaps TRBD1 as D (5 bases). The CDR3 is 14 amino acids. The germline V gene encodes CDR1 LNHNV and CDR2 YYDKDF (reference sequence). V shed 0 bases and J shed 2 bases, with 8 bases lying between them. CDR3 sequence: CATSRDPGTYEQYV. The CDR3 bases are TGTGCCACCAGCAGAGATCCAGGGACCTACGAGCAGTACGTC.

This CDR3 reads CASSYRGNNEKLFF. CDR3 nucleotide sequence: TGTGCCAGCAGTTACAGGGGAAACAATGAAAAACTGTTTTTT. The V and J genes are TRBV2 and TRBJ1-4; 7 bases are a match to TRBD1. The CDR3 is 14 amino acids. V was clipped by 5 bases and J by 5 bases; unmatched bases: 5. The V gene's germline CDR1 is SNHLY and CDR2 FYNNEI.

The chain recombines TRBV28 with TRBJ1-4; weak D call: TRBD1 (5 bases). The CDR3 spans 16 residues. Trimming cost V 3 bases and J 3 bases, with 14 bases left between them. CDR1 is MDHEN, CDR2 SYDVKM, per germline. The CDR3 spells CASSFSRGRANEKLFF. In DNA form, the CDR3 reads TGTGCCAGCAGTTTCTCGCGGGGGAGGGCTAATGAAAAACTGTTTTTT.

This sequence joins TRBV15 and TRBJ1-6; tentatively, D is TRBD1 (5 bases). Germline CDR1 is LNHNV and CDR2 is YYDKDF (reference sequence). The germline V and J ends were trimmed by 7 bases and 7 bases, with 14 bases remaining between them. The CDR3 totals 14 residues. The CDR3 nucleotides read TGTGCCACCACTAAGGACATCTCCAATTCACCCCTCCACTTT. Translated: CATTKDISNSPLHF.

The chain recombines TRBV7-2 with TRBJ2-5; 13 bases fit TRBD2. V shed 6 bases, J shed 4 bases, and the junction held 5 bases outside the gene matches. This CDR3 is 15 amino acids long. The germline V gene has CDR1 SGHTA and CDR2 FQGNSA. CDR3 sequence reads: CASRPGLAGVETQYF. The DNA for the CDR3 is TGTGCCAGCAGACCCGGACTAGCGGGGGTAGAGACCCAGTACTTC.

This chain joins TRBV20-1 and TRBJ2-1, with D uncertain. The length of the CDR3 is 14 residues. The V gene lost 3 bases and the J gene lost 4 bases, with 13 bases spanning the gap. CDR1 is DFQATT, CDR2 SNEGSKA, per germline (reference sequence). In DNA form, the CDR3 reads TGCAGTGCTAGTCGGCAGGCCCTTTACAATGAGCAGTTCTTC. Its translation is CSASRQALYNEQFF.

The gene calls are TRBV7-2 and TRBJ2-1; TRBD2 might be the D (6 bases). Trimming took 2 bases from V and 5 from J, leaving 16 bases between them. The CDR3 has 16 amino acids. CDR1 is SGHTA, CDR2 FQGNSA, per germline. The CDR3 is CASSLMRPSANNEQFF. The DNA of the CDR3 is TGTGCCAGCAGCTTAATGCGGCCTAGCGCCAACAATGAGCAGTTCTTC. Supplemented by reference TRBV7-2 and TRBJ2-1, the full variable domain reads GAGVSQSPSNKVTEKGKDVELRCDPISGHTALYWYRQSLGQGLEFLIYFQGNSAPDKSGLPSDRFSAERTGGSVSTLTIQRTQQEDSAVYLCASSLMRPSANNEQFFGPGTRLTVL.